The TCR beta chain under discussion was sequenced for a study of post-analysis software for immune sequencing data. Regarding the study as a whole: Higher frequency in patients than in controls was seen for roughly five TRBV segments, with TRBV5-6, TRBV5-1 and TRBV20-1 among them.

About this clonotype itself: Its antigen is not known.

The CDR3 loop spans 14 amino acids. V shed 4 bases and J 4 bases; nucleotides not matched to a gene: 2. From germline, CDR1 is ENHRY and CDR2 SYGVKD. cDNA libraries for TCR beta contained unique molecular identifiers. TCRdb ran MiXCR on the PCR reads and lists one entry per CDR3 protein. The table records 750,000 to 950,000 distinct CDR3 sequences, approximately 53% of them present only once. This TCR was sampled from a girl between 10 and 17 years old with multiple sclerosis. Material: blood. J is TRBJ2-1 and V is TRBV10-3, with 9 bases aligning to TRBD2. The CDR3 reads CAISGLAGYNEQFF. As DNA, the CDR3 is TGTGCCATCAGTGGGCTAGCGGGATACAATGAGCAGTTCTTC.